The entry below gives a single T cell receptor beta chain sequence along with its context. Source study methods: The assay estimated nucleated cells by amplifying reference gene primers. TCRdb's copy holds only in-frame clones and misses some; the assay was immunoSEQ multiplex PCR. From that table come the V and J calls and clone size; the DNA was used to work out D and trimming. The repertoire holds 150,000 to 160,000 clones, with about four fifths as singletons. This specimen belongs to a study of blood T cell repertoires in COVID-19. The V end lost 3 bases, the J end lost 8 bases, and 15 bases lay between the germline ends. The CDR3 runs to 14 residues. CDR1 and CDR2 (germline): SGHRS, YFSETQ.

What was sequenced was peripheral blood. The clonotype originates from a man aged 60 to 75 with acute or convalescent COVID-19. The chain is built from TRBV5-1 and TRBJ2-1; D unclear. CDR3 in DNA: TGCGCCAGCAGCTCGGGTTTTTTGGCCTATGAGCAGTTCTTC. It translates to CASSSGFLAYEQFF.